This is a list of T cell receptor beta chains from one sample in a study of T cells in Graves' hyperthyroidism and ophthalmopathy. TCRdb re-analysed the multiplex PCR reads in MiXCR, keeping a single row per CDR3 protein. The sample consists of approximately 400,000 distinct CDR3 sequences, roughly 18% of them appearing once. The material sequenced was blood. The source is a man aged 18 to 29 with Graves' ophthalmopathy. Each CDR3 is given with its conserved first and last residue. D genes are given only for firm matches. Size tells how often a clone was seen (once, few, many) or the class of an expanded clone, and some rows leave it out.

>TRBV10-3|few|TRBD2|TRBJ2-3
TGTGCCATCAGCGGACTAGCGGGGACCCTCACAGATACGCAGTATTTT
CAISGLAGTLTDTQYF
>TRBV7-2|.|TRBD1|TRBJ1-2
TGTGCCAGCAGCCAGCAGGGGGCTCTATTTGGCTACACCTTC
CASSQQGALFGYTF
>TRBV3-1|many|.|TRBJ2-5
TGTGCCAGCAGCCAAAACGCGGGGGCCGGGGAGACCCAGTACTTC
CASSQNAGAGETQYF
>TRBV12-3/TRBV12-4|many|.|TRBJ1-1
TGTGCCAGCTTTCCCACAGGGAGAGAAATGAACACTGAAGCTTTCTTT
CASFPTGREMNTEAFF
>TRBV2|many|TRBD2|TRBJ2-4
TGTGCCAGCAGAGAGAATAGCGGGGGGGCTGACAAAAACATTCAGTACTTC
CASRENSGGADKNIQYF
>TRBV20-1|.|TRBD2|TRBJ2-5
TGCAGTGCCCTGATTCCTTTAGCGGGGGCCCCGTACCAAGAGACCCAGTACTTC
CSALIPLAGAPYQETQYF
>TRBV7-9|few|.|TRBJ1-6
TGTGCCAGCAGTTTTCTCTTTGTCGACGTGGGGGCTGCCAATTCACCCCTCCACTTT
CASSFLFVDVGAANSPLHF
>TRBV6-1|many|.|TRBJ2-5
TGTGCCAGCAGTGAATTGTCAGGAGGGGTAGAGACCCAGTACTTC
CASSELSGGVETQYF
>TRBV5-5|.|.|TRBJ2-7
TGTGCCAGCAGCCCGGCCCCCTGGGGGGTTGGGTACGAGCAGTACTTC
CASSPAPWGVGYEQYF
>TRBV20-1|many|.|TRBJ1-1
TGCAGTGCTAGAGGTGGGGGACACTCGGGGACTGATCACACTGAAGCTTTCTTT
CSARGGGHSGTDHTEAFF
>TRBV5-1|.|.|TRBJ2-1
TGCGCCAGCAGCCCCCAAGGACAGGTTAGCGGCGAGCAGTTCTTC
CASSPQGQVSGEQFF
>TRBV20-1|many|.|TRBJ1-5
TGCAGTGCTGTGGAGGGGACCAATCAGCCCCAGCATTTT
CSAVEGTNQPQHF
>TRBV13|many|TRBD1|TRBJ1-6
TGTGCCAGCAGCTACGGGACAGAAACACAGGTACCCCTCCACTTT
CASSYGTETQVPLHF
>TRBV4-1|.|TRBD1|TRBJ2-7
TGCGCCAGCAGCCAAGACTGGGACAGGGCAAGGGAGCAGTACTTC
CASSQDWDRAREQYF
>TRBV18|.|.|TRBJ2-7
TGTGCCAGCTCACCCCTCGCGGGCGGCGAGCAGTACTTC
CASSPLAGGEQYF
>TRBV4-1|.|TRBD1|TRBJ1-1
TGCGCCAGCAGCTCCCGGGACAGGGGCAATGAAGCTTTCTTT
CASSSRDRGNEAFF
>TRBV3-1|.|.|TRBJ2-7
TGTGCCAGCAGCCAAGCTGCGAGCTCCTACGAGCAGTACTTC
CASSQAASSYEQYF
>TRBV6-1|.|TRBD2|TRBJ2-3
TGTGCCAGCAGTTCCCTCCTTCTGGACGGGAGGCCATATACGCAGTATTTT
CASSSLLLDGRPYTQYF